Presented here are 30 T cell receptor beta chains from one specimen sequenced in a study of blood T cell repertoires in COVID-19. TCRdb's table, derived via immunoSEQ multiplex PCR, lists solely in-frame clones and lacks some. This table holds tens of thousands of clones, around 83% found once. Sequenced input: peripheral blood. The receptors shown here come from a human donor in a cohort sampled during active COVID-19.

The chain carries TRBV11-2 and TRBJ2-5, with TRBD2 identical over 8 bases. The CDR3 loop spans 16 amino acids. J gave up 5 bases and V 1 base, and 9 bases lay outside the gene matches. Per germline, CDR1 SGHAT and CDR2 FQNNGV. The DNA of the CDR3 is TGTGCCAGCAGCTTAGCCACCGGTAGCGGGGTGGAGACCCAGTACTTC. Residues: CASSLATGSGVETQYF.

This chain links TRBV30 with TRBJ2-3; D is possibly TRBD2 (6 bases). Per the germline V gene, CDR1 is GTSNPN and CDR2 is SVGIG (reference sequence). The CDR3 loop spans 12 amino acids. V shed 6 bases and J shed 1 base, with 8 bases lying between them. The CDR3 nucleotides are TGTGCCTGCGCTAGCGGCACAGATACGCAGTATTTT. The encoded protein is CACASGTDTQYF.

This clone occurred a few times. The V and J genes are TRBV14 and TRBJ1-1, with TRBD1 identical over 8 bases. After removal of 2 bases from V and 4 bases from J, the junction contained 3 bases not matched to a gene. Germline V gene lookup returns CDR1 SGHDN and CDR2 FVKESK. The CDR3 contains 14 residues. The CDR3 coding sequence is TGTGCCAGCAGCCAATACAGGGGGGTCACTGAAGCTTTCTTT. This codes for CASSQYRGVTEAFF. The full variable domain, its missing parts supplied by reference TRBV14 and TRBJ1-1, is EAGVTQFPSHSVIEKGQTVTLRCDPISGHDNLYWYRRVMGKEIKFLLHFVKESKQDESGMPNNRFLAERTGGTYSTLKVQPAELEDSGVYFCASSQYRGVTEAFFGQGTRLTVV.

This chain uses TRBV11-2 with TRBJ1-4; 7 nucleotides agree with TRBD1. The CDR3 totals 16 residues. Per the germline V gene, CDR1 is SGHAT and CDR2 is FQNNGV. V gave up 5 bases and J gave up 10 bases; unmatched junction bases: 16. CDR3 protein: CASSPAPGQSLAKLFF. CDR3 DNA sequence: TGTGCCAGCAGCCCAGCCCCGGGACAGAGCTTAGCAAAACTGTTTTTT.

This clone was detected only a few times. This chain links TRBV16 with TRBJ1-1, with TRBD1 as a possible D gene (6 bases). CDR3 length equals 13 residues. V lost 8 bases, J lost 3 bases, and 13 bases lay in between. The germline gives CDR1 KGHSY, CDR2 FQNENV. CDR3 amino acids: CASSGQGYTEAFF. Written as DNA, the CDR3 is TGTGCCAGCTCCGGGCAGGGGTACACTGAAGCTTTCTTT.

The rearrangement uses TRBV12-5 and TRBJ2-2; D not resolved. Germline V gene lookup returns CDR1 LGHNT and CDR2 FRNRAP. The V end was cut by 1 base, the J end by 11 bases, with 11 bases between. CDR3 length: 13 residues. The CDR3 is CASGLGQRTELFF. The CDR3 nucleotides read TGTGCTAGTGGTTTGGGGCAGCGAACTGAGCTGTTTTTT.

This clone was observed a handful of times. The genes are TRBV18 and TRBJ1-5; 9 bases agree with TRBD1. The CDR3 loop spans 15 amino acids. V trimming: 5 bases; J trimming: 10 bases; junction bases outside the gene matches: 12. Per the germline V gene, CDR1 is KGHSH and CDR2 is LQKENI. This CDR3 is CASSFEQGAERPQHF. The DNA for the CDR3 is TGTGCCAGCTCATTTGAACAGGGGGCCGAGCGCCCCCAGCATTTT.

The J gene is TRBJ1-1, the V gene TRBV6-5; D remains ambiguous. Germline V gives CDR1 MNHEY, CDR2 SVGAGI. This CDR3 is 13 amino acids long. V lost 9 bases and J lost 5, with 16 bases in between. The CDR3 loop is CASWQQRRTEAFF. The CDR3 DNA is TGTGCCAGTTGGCAACAGCGGAGGACTGAAGCTTTCTTT.

The chain has TRBV6-6 and TRBJ1-2; 9 nucleotides align to TRBD1. J gave up 4 bases and V 0 bases, and 6 bases lay outside the gene matches. Germline values: CDR1 MNHNY, CDR2 SVGAGI (reference sequence). The CDR3 is made up of 16 amino acids. CDR3 protein: CASSYSNRGRVYGYTF. In DNA, the CDR3 is TGTGCCAGCAGTTACTCGAACAGGGGGCGAGTCTATGGCTACACCTTC.

The rearrangement joins TRBV28 to TRBJ2-1, with TRBD2 matching 9 bases. The germline gives CDR1 MDHEN, CDR2 SYDVKM. The CDR3 is 13 amino acids. V lost 6 bases to trimming and J lost 10 bases; unmatched junction nucleotides: 7. The CDR3 coding sequence is TGTGCCAGCAGGGGAGCGGGGGGAGCAGAGCAGTTCTTC. Amino acid sequence: CASRGAGGAEQFF.

The chain carries TRBV15 and TRBJ2-1, with 14 nucleotides matching TRBD2. V shed 2 bases and J 12 bases; nucleotides not matched to a gene: 9. The CDR3 totals 16 residues. Germline CDR1 is LNHNV and CDR2 is YYDKDF (reference sequence). CDR3 sequence: CATSRQGTSGSQGQFF. DNA for the CDR3: TGTGCCACCAGCAGACAGGGGACTAGCGGGAGCCAGGGGCAGTTCTTC.

This chain links TRBV7-8 with TRBJ2-5, with D maybe TRBD2 (5 bases). V was clipped by 2 bases and J by 2 bases, with 12 bases between them. This CDR3 has 15 residues. The germline CDR1 and CDR2 sequences are SGHVS and FQNEAQ. CDR3 loop: CASSLSDGVQETQYF. CDR3 bases: TGTGCCAGCAGCTTATCAGACGGGGTACAAGAGACCCAGTACTTC.

The chain recombines TRBV2 with TRBJ2-5; TRBD1 matches 7 bases. The V segment lost 8 bases and the J segment 7 bases; nucleotides outside the gene matches: 13. Per germline, CDR1 SNHLY and CDR2 FYNNEI. CDR3 length: 14 residues. In DNA form, the CDR3 reads TGTGCCAGCTTGTTGGGCAGGGCAGGGGGGACCCAGTACTTC. Encoded protein: CASLLGRAGGTQYF.

This chain links TRBV30 with TRBJ2-1, with 7 bases that match TRBD2. Germline CDR1 is GTSNPN and CDR2 is SVGIG (reference sequence). The CDR3 contains 14 residues. V shed 6 bases, J shed 1 base, and the junction held 6 bases outside the gene matches. CDR3 coding DNA: TGTGCCTGCCCAAGGGAGGGTTCCTACAATGAGCAGTTCTTC. It is translated as CACPREGSYNEQFF. The whole variable domain, remainder taken from reference TRBV30 and TRBJ2-1, is SQTIHQWPATLVQPVGSPLSLECTVEGTSNPNLYWYRQAAGRGLQLLFYSVGIGQISSEVPQNLSASRPQDRQFILSSKKLLLSDSGFYLCACPREGSYNEQFFGPGTRLTVL.

The chain couples TRBV30 to TRBJ2-7; 8 positions agree with TRBD2. V lost 0 bases to trimming and J lost 2 bases; unmatched junction nucleotides: 9. Germline-derived CDR1 and CDR2 are GTSNPN and SVGIG (reference sequence). CDR3 length: 16 amino acids. CDR3 coding DNA: TGTGCCTGGAGTGTATGGGGCGGGGGGTTCCCCTACGAGCAGTACTTC. It yields the protein CAWSVWGGGFPYEQYF.

In DNA form, the CDR3 reads TGCAGCGTTTCTCAGGGGCAGGGCTATGGCTACACCTTC. As protein: CSVSQGQGYGYTF. The V gene is TRBV29-1, the J gene TRBJ1-2, with D possibly matching TRBD1 (6 bases). V gave up 5 bases and J gave up 4 bases, with 14 bases separating them. CDR1 is SQVTM, CDR2 ANQGSEA, per germline. The CDR3 is made up of 13 amino acids.

Of note for this clone: Other nucleotide sequences from this sample produce the same CDR3. The CDR3 here is CATRDRVTDTQYF. DNA of the CDR3: TGTGCCACCAGGGACAGGGTAACAGATACGCAGTATTTT. The chain has TRBV24-1 and TRBJ2-3, with 8 positions matching TRBD1. Germline assignment: CDR1 KGHDR and CDR2 SFDVKD. This CDR3 is 13 amino acids long. V dropped 7 bases and J dropped 3; count of bases not matched to a gene: 2.

The CDR3 DNA is TGTGCCAGCAGCCAAGACGCGGGGGCCTACAATGAGCAGTTCTTC. Its protein product is CASSQDAGAYNEQFF. The chain employs TRBV3-1 (or the pseudogene TRBV3-2) and TRBJ2-1; 7 bases align to TRBD2. The CDR3 has 15 residues. Germline V gene sequence: CDR1 LGHDT, CDR2 YNNKEL (reference sequence). The junction had 1 base not matched to a gene; V was cut back by 0 bases and J by 2 bases.

V usage is TRBV7-9 and J usage is TRBJ2-1, with D possibly matching TRBD1 (5 bases). Deletions cut 8 bases from V and 1 base from J, with 15 bases between. The germline gives CDR1 SEHNR, CDR2 FQNEAQ (reference sequence). This CDR3 is built from 15 residues. The CDR3 DNA follows: TGTGCCAGCTCGCCCGGGCAGGGTTCCTACAATGAGCAGTTCTTC. Amino acid sequence: CASSPGQGSYNEQFF.

The chain has TRBV5-1 and TRBJ2-3; TRBD2 is a possible D gene (5 bases). Germline V CDR1 and CDR2: SGHRS, YFSETQ. The CDR3 loop spans 13 amino acids. V lost 4 bases and J lost 5, with 11 bases in between. The CDR3 DNA reads TGCGCCAGCAGCCCGAGGGCACGAGATACGCAGTATTTT. This codes for CASSPRARDTQYF.

V usage is TRBV5-4 and J usage is TRBJ1-2; D possibly corresponds to TRBD1 (6 bases). In germline, CDR1 is SGHNT, CDR2 YYREEE (reference sequence). The CDR3 sequence is 14 residues long. V dropped 3 bases and J dropped 5 bases, with 14 bases sitting between them. The CDR3 DNA reads as TGTGCCAGCAGCTCAGTCAAACAGGGATATGGCTACACCTTC. Encoded protein: CASSSVKQGYGYTF.

The chain combines TRBV2 with TRBJ1-4, with D unresolved. V shed 4 bases and J shed 7 bases, with 16 bases lying between them. The germline gives CDR1 SNHLY, CDR2 FYNNEI. The CDR3 has 15 residues. Written as DNA, the CDR3 is TGTGCCAGCAGTGTCGGTACTCTTGTAGTTGAAAAACTGTTTTTT. Translating gives CASSVGTLVVEKLFF.

The V and J genes are TRBV6-6 and TRBJ2-7, with 10 bases that match TRBD1. The CDR3 runs 14 residues. V dropped 4 bases and J dropped 6; count of bases not matched to a gene: 6. Per the germline V gene, CDR1 is MNHNY and CDR2 is SVGAGI (reference sequence). CDR3 sequence reads: CASSFGTGEGEQYF. In nucleotides, the CDR3 is TGTGCCAGCAGTTTCGGGACAGGGGAGGGCGAGCAGTACTTC.

This clone turned up a few times. CDR3 protein: CASSFDPSSGNTIYF. In DNA form, the CDR3 reads TGTGCCAGCAGTTTCGACCCTAGCTCTGGAAACACCATATATTTT. The chain couples TRBV28 to TRBJ1-3, with D unresolved. Germline assignment: CDR1 MDHEN and CDR2 SYDVKM. Trimming left V 3 bases short and J 0 bases short, with 9 bases between. There are 15 residues in the CDR3.

The DNA for the CDR3 is TGTGCCAGCAGCCGACTTGAGAGGGAGCAGTTCTTC. Protein product: CASSRLEREQFF. The V gene is TRBV7-3, the J gene TRBJ2-1; the D is unclear. Deletions cut 5 bases from V and 10 bases from J, with 12 bases between. The CDR3 has 12 residues. The germline gives CDR1 SGHTA, CDR2 FQGTGA.

The chain employs TRBV7-9 and TRBJ2-7, with TRBD2 identical over 13 bases. The germline V gene has CDR1 SEHNR and CDR2 FQNEAQ (reference sequence). The CDR3 length is 17 residues. With 5 bases clipped from V and 0 bases from J, the junction kept 7 bases outside the gene matches. The chain's CDR3 is CASSGRLAGGPSYEQYF. The DNA for the CDR3 is TGTGCCAGCAGCGGGCGACTAGCGGGGGGCCCCTCCTACGAGCAGTACTTC.

The chain carries TRBV7-2 and TRBJ1-4, with TRBD1 as a possible D gene (5 bases). Germline V gives CDR1 SGHTA, CDR2 FQGNSA. V lost 5 bases and J lost 3, with 16 bases in between. The CDR3 sequence is 16 residues long. CDR3 in DNA: TGTGCCAGCAGCCGCGCCAGGGTTCGGGCTAATGAAAAACTGTTTTTT. Translating gives CASSRARVRANEKLFF.

J is TRBJ1-5 and V is TRBV18; no firm D call. The length of the CDR3 is 15 residues. The V gene's germline CDR1 is KGHSH and CDR2 LQKENI. V lost 3 bases, J lost 0 bases, and 9 bases lay in between. CDR3 amino acids: CASSPFGGSNQPQHF. In DNA, the CDR3 is TGTGCCAGCTCACCTTTTGGAGGTAGCAATCAGCCCCAGCATTTT.

V gene TRBV27 combines with J gene TRBJ2-3; 8 bases line up with TRBD2. Germline values: CDR1 MNHEY, CDR2 SMNVEV (reference sequence). This CDR3 is built from 15 residues. Losses at the gene ends were 6 bases for V and 6 bases for J; bases not matched to a gene: 11. The chain's CDR3 is CASSRWVSGVDTQYF. CDR3 in DNA: TGTGCCAGCAGCCGATGGGTTAGCGGGGTGGATACGCAGTATTTT.

Comment on this clone: The sample holds other DNA sequences that translate to the same CDR3. This sequence joins TRBV11-2 and TRBJ2-2; TRBD2 might be the D (6 bases). The germline V gene encodes CDR1 SGHAT and CDR2 FQNNGV. The V and J ends lost 2 bases and 5 bases respectively, with 12 bases between them. This CDR3 is built from 15 residues. Here the CDR3 reads CASSLQGAGTGELFF. The CDR3 DNA sequence: TGTGCCAGCAGCTTACAAGGGGCGGGGACCGGGGAGCTGTTTTTT. The full variable domain, completed using reference TRBV11-2 and TRBJ2-2, is EAGVAQSPRYKIIEKRQSVAFWCNPISGHATLYWYQQILGQGPKLLIQFQNNGVVDDSQLPKDRFSAERLKGVDSTLKIQPAKLEDSAVYLCASSLQGAGTGELFFGEGSRLTVL.